This TCR beta chain is drawn from a study of OX40 agonist ivuxolimab in advanced cancers. Notes on this clone: The target antigen is unknown.

Sequencing was performed with immunoSEQ multiplex PCR; in TCRdb, only in-frame clones are kept and a portion is missing. The sample records roughly 72,000 clones, around 94% being singletons. Study observations and caveats: With doses of 0.1 to 3.0 mg/kg, CD4+ and CD8+ blood T cells had undergone clonal expansion by week 6.

Germline CDR1 and CDR2: SGHVS and FNYEAQ. This CDR3 has 15 residues. Deletions cut 5 bases from V and 3 bases from J, with 17 bases between. The gene calls are TRBV7-6 and TRBJ2-7; possible D gene TRBD1, 5 bases. This clonotype was obtained from an adult with an advanced solid tumor such as melanoma, head and neck, liver or kidney cancer. The sequencing used CD4+ or CD8+ T cells sorted from blood, collected in a trial of the OX40 agonist ivuxolimab. The CDR3 DNA reads as TGTGCCAGCAGCACTACGGCAGGGTCGAACTACGAGCAGTACTTC. Amino acids: CASSTTAGSNYEQYF. Full variable domain (rest looked up from reference TRBV7-6 and TRBJ2-7): GAGVSQSPRYKVTKRGQDVALRCDPISGHVSLYWYRQALGQGPEFLTYFNYEAQQDKSGLPNDRFSAERPEGSISTLTIQRTEQRDSAMYRCASSTTAGSNYEQYFGPGTRLTVT.